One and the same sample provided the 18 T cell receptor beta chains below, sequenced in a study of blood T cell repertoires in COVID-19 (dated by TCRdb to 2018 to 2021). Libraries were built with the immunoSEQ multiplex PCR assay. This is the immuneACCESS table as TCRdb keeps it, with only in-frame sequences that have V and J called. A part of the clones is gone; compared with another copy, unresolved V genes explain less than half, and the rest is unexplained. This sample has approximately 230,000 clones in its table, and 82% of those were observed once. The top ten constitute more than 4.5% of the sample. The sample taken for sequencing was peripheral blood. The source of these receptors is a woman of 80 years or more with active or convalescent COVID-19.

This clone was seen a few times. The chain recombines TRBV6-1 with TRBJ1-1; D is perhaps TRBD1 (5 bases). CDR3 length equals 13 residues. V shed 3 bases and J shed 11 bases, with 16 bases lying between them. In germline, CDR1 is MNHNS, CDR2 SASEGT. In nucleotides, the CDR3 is TGTGCCAGCAGTGATGAAGAGTCAGGGTTCGCTTTCTTT. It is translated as CASSDEESGFAFF.

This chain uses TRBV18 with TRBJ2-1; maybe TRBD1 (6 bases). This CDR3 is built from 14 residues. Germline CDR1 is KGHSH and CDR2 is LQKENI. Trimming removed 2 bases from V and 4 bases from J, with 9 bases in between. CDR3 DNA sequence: TGTGCCAGCTCACCAAGGGACACTTACAATGAGCAGTTCTTC. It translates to CASSPRDTYNEQFF. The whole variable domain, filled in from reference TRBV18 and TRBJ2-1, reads NAGVMQNPRHLVRRRGQEARLRCSPMKGHSHVYWYRQLPEEGLKFMVYLQKENIIDESGMPKERFSAEFPKEGPSILRIQQVVRGDSAAYFCASSPRDTYNEQFFGPGTRLTVL.

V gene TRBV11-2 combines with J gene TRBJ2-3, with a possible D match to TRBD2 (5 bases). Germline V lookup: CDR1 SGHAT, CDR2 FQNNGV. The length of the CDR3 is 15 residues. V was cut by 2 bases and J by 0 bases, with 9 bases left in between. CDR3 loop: CASSLSWTSTDTQYF. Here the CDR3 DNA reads TGTGCCAGCAGCTTAAGCTGGACTAGCACAGATACGCAGTATTTT.

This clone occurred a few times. CDR3 coding DNA: TGCGCCAGCAGCTTGGCCACGGGACAGGGGAACCACTACGAGCAGTACTTC. The encoded protein is CASSLATGQGNHYEQYF. The chain is built from TRBV5-1 and TRBJ2-7; the match to TRBD1 covers 10 bases. The CDR3 sequence is 17 residues long. Germline lookup yields CDR1 SGHRS and CDR2 YFSETQ. The ends lost 0 bases at V and 3 bases at J; junction bases unmatched: 9. The full variable domain, rest sourced from reference TRBV5-1 and TRBJ2-7, is KAGVTQTPRYLIKTRGQQVTLSCSPISGHRSVSWYQQTPGQGLQFLFEYFSETQRNKGNFPGRFSGRQFSNSRSEMNVSTLELGDSALYLCASSLATGQGNHYEQYFGPGTRLTVT.

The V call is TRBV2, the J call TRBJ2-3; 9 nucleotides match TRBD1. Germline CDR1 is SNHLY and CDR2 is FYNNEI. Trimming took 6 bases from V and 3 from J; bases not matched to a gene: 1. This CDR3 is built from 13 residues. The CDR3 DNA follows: TGTGCCAGCAGGGGGACAGGGACAGATACGCAGTATTTT. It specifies CASRGTGTDTQYF.

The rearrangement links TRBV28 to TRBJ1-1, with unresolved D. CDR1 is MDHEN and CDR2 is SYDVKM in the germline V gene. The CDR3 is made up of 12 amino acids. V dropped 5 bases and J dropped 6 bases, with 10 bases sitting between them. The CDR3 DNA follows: TGTGCCAGCAGTCTTATTCGTGCTGAAGCTTTCTTT. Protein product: CASSLIRAEAFF.

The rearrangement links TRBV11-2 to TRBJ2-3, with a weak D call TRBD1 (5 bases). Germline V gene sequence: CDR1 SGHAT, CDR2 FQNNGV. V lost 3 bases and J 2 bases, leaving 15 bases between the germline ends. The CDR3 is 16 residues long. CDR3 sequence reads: CASSFTFDRLTDTQYF. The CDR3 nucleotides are TGTGCCAGCAGCTTCACTTTCGACAGACTCACAGATACGCAGTATTTT.

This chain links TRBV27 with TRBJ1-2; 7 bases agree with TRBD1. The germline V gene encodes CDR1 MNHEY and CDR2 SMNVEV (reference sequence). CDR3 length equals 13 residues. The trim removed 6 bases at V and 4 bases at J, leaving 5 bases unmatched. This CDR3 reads CASRGGTVYGYTF. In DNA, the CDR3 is TGTGCCAGCAGAGGAGGGACAGTCTATGGCTACACCTTC.

The CDR3 sequence is CASSPPGVRDYGYTF. The CDR3 nucleotides are TGTGCCAGCTCACCCCCAGGGGTCCGTGACTATGGCTACACCTTC. This chain connects TRBV18 to TRBJ1-2, with D perhaps matching TRBD1 (6 bases). V gave up 3 bases and J gave up 3 bases, with 14 bases separating them. Germline CDR1 and CDR2: KGHSH and LQKENI. The CDR3 consists of 15 residues.

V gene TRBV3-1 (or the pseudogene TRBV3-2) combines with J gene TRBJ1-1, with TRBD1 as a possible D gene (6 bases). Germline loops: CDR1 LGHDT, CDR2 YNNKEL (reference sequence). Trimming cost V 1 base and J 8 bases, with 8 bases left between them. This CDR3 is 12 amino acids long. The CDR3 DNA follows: TGTGCCAGCAGCCAAGCCCAGGGGGAAGCTTTCTTT. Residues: CASSQAQGEAFF.

The CDR3 spells CASSWDRGAGELFF. The DNA of the CDR3 is TGTGCCAGCAGCTGGGACAGGGGGGCCGGGGAGCTGTTTTTT. This chain joins TRBV7-8 and TRBJ2-2; 11 bases match TRBD1. Unmatched junction bases numbered 1, after V lost 4 bases and J lost 6 bases. The germline CDR1 and CDR2 sequences are SGHVS and FQNEAQ. This CDR3 is built from 14 residues.

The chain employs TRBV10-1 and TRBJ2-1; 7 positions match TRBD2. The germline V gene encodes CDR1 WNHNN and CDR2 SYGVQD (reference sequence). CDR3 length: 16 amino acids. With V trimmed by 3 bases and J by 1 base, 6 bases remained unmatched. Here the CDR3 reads CASSDASGGSYNEQFF. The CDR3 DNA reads TGCGCCAGCAGTGATGCTAGCGGTGGTTCCTACAATGAGCAGTTCTTC.

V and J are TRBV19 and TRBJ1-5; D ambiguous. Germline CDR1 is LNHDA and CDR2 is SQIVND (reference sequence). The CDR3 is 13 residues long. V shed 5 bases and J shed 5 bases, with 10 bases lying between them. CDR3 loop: CASSVLSDQPQHF. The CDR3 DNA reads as TGTGCCAGTAGTGTCTTGTCCGATCAGCCCCAGCATTTT.

CDR3 sequence: CASSLGLATSYNEQFF. CDR3 DNA: TGTGCCAGCAGCTTGGGACTAGCGACTTCCTACAATGAGCAGTTCTTC. The chain couples TRBV5-5 to TRBJ2-1; 8 nucleotides agree with TRBD2. The CDR3 extends over 16 amino acids. The trim removed 0 bases at V and 1 base at J, leaving 3 bases unmatched. Germline V gene sequence: CDR1 SGHKS, CDR2 YYEKEE (reference sequence).

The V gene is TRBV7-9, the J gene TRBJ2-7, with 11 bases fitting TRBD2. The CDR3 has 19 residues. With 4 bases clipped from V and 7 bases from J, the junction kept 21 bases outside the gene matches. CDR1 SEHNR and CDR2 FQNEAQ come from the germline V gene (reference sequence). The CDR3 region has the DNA TGTGCCAGCAGCTCCACCGGACTAGCGGGTGGGTTCCGCTCAGTTGAGCAGTACTTC. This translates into CASSSTGLAGGFRSVEQYF.

The CDR3 DNA reads TGTGCCAGCAGTATCGAACAGGGAGCCTATGGCTACACCTTC. Its translation: CASSIEQGAYGYTF. The genes are TRBV28 and TRBJ1-2; D may be TRBD1 (6 bases). This CDR3 comprises 14 residues. The V gene's germline CDR1 is MDHEN and CDR2 SYDVKM. Trimming left V 5 bases short and J 4 bases short, with 14 bases between.

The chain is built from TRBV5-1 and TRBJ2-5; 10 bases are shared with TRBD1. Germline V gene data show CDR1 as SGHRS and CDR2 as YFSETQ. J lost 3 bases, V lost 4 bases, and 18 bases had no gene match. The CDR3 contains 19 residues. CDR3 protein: CASSRRKDRGYLVEETQYF. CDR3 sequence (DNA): TGCGCCAGCAGCAGACGAAAGGACAGGGGGTATTTGGTGGAAGAGACCCAGTACTTC. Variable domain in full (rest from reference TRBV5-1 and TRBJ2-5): KAGVTQTPRYLIKTRGQQVTLSCSPISGHRSVSWYQQTPGQGLQFLFEYFSETQRNKGNFPGRFSGRQFSNSRSEMNVSTLELGDSALYLCASSRRKDRGYLVEETQYFGPGTRLLVL.

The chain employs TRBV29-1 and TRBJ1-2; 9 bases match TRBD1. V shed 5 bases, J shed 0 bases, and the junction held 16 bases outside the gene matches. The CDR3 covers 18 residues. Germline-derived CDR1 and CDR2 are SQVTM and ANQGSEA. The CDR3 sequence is CSVSPGQGDLGANYGYTF. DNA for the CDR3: TGCAGCGTTAGTCCGGGACAGGGTGATCTGGGGGCTAACTATGGCTACACCTTC.